The next 17 T cell receptor beta chains were all read from a single sample in a study of blood T cell repertoires in COVID-19. Method: immunoSEQ multiplex PCR; TCRdb's copy keeps in-frame clones and lacks some. The data show 180,000 or so clones, 82% seen once. The sample was PBMCs or T cells enriched from blood (not recorded which). The receptors here all came from a man aged 45 to 65 who had recovered from COVID-19.

This chain uses TRBV3-1 (or the pseudogene TRBV3-2) with TRBJ2-5; possibly TRBD2 for D (5 bases). V was cut by 7 bases and J by 4 bases, with 10 bases left in between. This CDR3 is built from 12 residues. Germline lookup yields CDR1 LGHDT and CDR2 YNNKEL (reference sequence). The CDR3 bases are TGTGCCAGCACCATTCGGGGAGAGACCCAGTACTTC. Translated: CASTIRGETQYF.

The V gene is TRBV3-1 (or the pseudogene TRBV3-2), the J gene TRBJ1-1; no reliable D call. Between the trimmed V and J ends, which lost 2 bases and 0 bases, there was a span of 10 bases. This CDR3 comprises 15 residues. Germline V gene sequence: CDR1 LGHDT, CDR2 YNNKEL (reference sequence). This chain's CDR3 is CASSQRETLNTEAFF. CDR3 nucleotides: TGTGCCAGCAGCCAACGGGAGACATTGAACACTGAAGCTTTCTTT.

Turning to this clone: Other DNA sequences in the sample encode the same CDR3. The rearrangement joins TRBV5-1 to TRBJ1-2; D not resolved. CDR1 is SGHRS and CDR2 is YFSETQ in the germline V gene. This CDR3 has 13 amino acids. Trimming shortened V by 0 bases and J by 4 bases, and 7 bases separated the two germline ends. The CDR3 coding sequence is TGCGCCAGCAGCTTGGGGGGAGGCTATGGCTACACCTTC. It yields the protein CASSLGGGYGYTF. The full variable domain, with the rest looked up from reference TRBV5-1 and TRBJ1-2, is KAGVTQTPRYLIKTRGQQVTLSCSPISGHRSVSWYQQTPGQGLQFLFEYFSETQRNKGNFPGRFSGRQFSNSRSEMNVSTLELGDSALYLCASSLGGGYGYTFGSGTRLTVV.

The chain uses TRBV11-2 and TRBJ1-1; TRBD1 might be the D (6 bases). The length of the CDR3 is 14 residues. Germline CDR1 SGHAT, CDR2 FQNNGV. Trimming took off 2 bases at V and 3 bases at J, with 10 bases between the two ends. The CDR3 coding sequence is TGTGCCAGCAGCTTATTTACAGGGTACACTGAAGCTTTCTTT. It codes for CASSLFTGYTEAFF.

This clone came up many times. The gene calls are TRBV28 and TRBJ2-7; D gene ambiguous. Trimming shortened V by 5 bases and J by 0 bases, and 8 bases separated the two germline ends. This CDR3 comprises 13 residues. The germline gives CDR1 MDHEN, CDR2 SYDVKM. The chain's CDR3 is CASSPGSSYEQYF. For the CDR3, the DNA is TGTGCCAGCAGTCCAGGCAGCTCCTACGAGCAGTACTTC.

The chain carries TRBV28 and TRBJ2-3; D perhaps matches TRBD1 (6 bases). The CDR3 is made up of 14 amino acids. V gave up 3 bases and J gave up 6 bases, with 13 bases separating them. Germline loops: CDR1 MDHEN, CDR2 SYDVKM. CDR3: CASSFLQGVDTQYF. As DNA, the CDR3 is TGTGCCAGCAGTTTCCTACAGGGTGTCGATACGCAGTATTTT.

The V call is TRBV3-1 (or the pseudogene TRBV3-2), the J call TRBJ2-1, with 8 bases that match TRBD2. The CDR3 contains 17 residues. The junction had 11 bases not matched to a gene; V was cut back by 0 bases and J by 7 bases. Germline assignment: CDR1 LGHDT and CDR2 YNNKEL (reference sequence). CDR3 in amino acids: CASSQEGVAGPGNEQFF. The CDR3 DNA reads TGTGCCAGCAGCCAAGAAGGCGTAGCGGGGCCGGGTAATGAGCAGTTCTTC.

The rearrangement uses TRBV6-6 and TRBJ2-3, with 10 bases fitting TRBD2. The germline gives CDR1 MNHNY, CDR2 SVGAGI (reference sequence). The V segment lost 6 bases and the J segment 1 base; nucleotides outside the gene matches: 10. CDR3 size: 17 residues. Written as DNA, the CDR3 is TGTGCCAGCAGCCGACAAGCGGGGGGGACTCGCACAGATACGCAGTATTTT. Residues: CASSRQAGGTRTDTQYF.

The V and J genes are TRBV12-5 and TRBJ2-5, with D possibly TRBD2 on 6 matching bases. Germline lookup yields CDR1 LGHNT and CDR2 FRNRAP. V shed 7 bases and J shed 5 bases, with 26 bases lying between them. The CDR3 runs 17 residues. CDR3 amino acids: CASALSTGTSGFETQYF. CDR3 nucleotide sequence: TGTGCTAGTGCCCTATCAACCGGGACTTCGGGCTTCGAGACCCAGTACTTC.

This chain uses TRBV5-1 with TRBJ2-1, with D uncertain. CDR3 size: 14 residues. Germline CDR1 is SGHRS and CDR2 is YFSETQ. Trimming took off 3 bases at V and 10 bases at J, with 17 bases between the two ends. The CDR3 loop is CASSYEEATWEQFF. The DNA for the CDR3 is TGCGCCAGCAGCTACGAAGAGGCGACTTGGGAGCAGTTCTTC.

The chain couples TRBV28 to TRBJ1-4, with D uncertain. This CDR3 spans 14 amino acids. Germline-derived CDR1 and CDR2 are MDHEN and SYDVKM. V was trimmed by 7 bases and J by 4 bases, leaving 13 bases between them. CDR3 sequence (DNA): TGTGCCAGCACTCCGTCCGTTTATAATGAAAAACTGTTTTTT. Amino acids: CASTPSVYNEKLFF.

This rearrangement joins TRBV5-6 to TRBJ1-6; 9 positions agree with TRBD1. CDR3 length: 15 amino acids. The V gene end was trimmed by 2 bases and the J gene end by 10 bases; junction bases not matched to a gene: 7. In germline, CDR1 is SGHDT, CDR2 YYEEEE. CDR3 nucleotides: TGTGCCAGCAGCTTAGGGGACAGGGAACAATCACCCCTCCACTTT. It yields the protein CASSLGDREQSPLHF.

The rearrangement uses TRBV19 and TRBJ1-2, with TRBD1 matching 8 bases. This CDR3 has 15 amino acids. Trimming took 6 bases from V and 0 from J; bases not matched to a gene: 6. The V gene's germline CDR1 is LNHDA and CDR2 SQIVND (reference sequence). The CDR3 DNA follows: TGTGCCAGTAGACCTGGACAGGGCTCTAACTATGGCTACACCTTC. Translation: CASRPGQGSNYGYTF.

A single count supports this clone. The chain recombines TRBV4-2 with TRBJ2-6, with unresolved D. The germline V gene encodes CDR1 LGHNA and CDR2 YNFKEQ. Trimming left V 1 base short and J 2 bases short, with 6 bases between. The CDR3 runs 15 residues. The DNA of the CDR3 is TGTGCCAGCAGCCAAGTAGCAACTGGGGCCAACGTCCTGACTTTC. This translates into CASSQVATGANVLTF.

The rearrangement uses TRBV25-1 and TRBJ1-2; tentative D call: TRBD1 (5 bases). Germline CDR1 MGHDK, CDR2 SYGVNS. The CDR3 covers 15 residues. Between the trimmed V and J ends, which lost 1 base and 4 bases, there was a span of 13 bases. CDR3 bases: TGTGCCAGCAGTGAATTCGGTCCGGGGGGCTATGGCTACACCTTC. Translated: CASSEFGPGGYGYTF.

In this sample, this clone turned up a few times. J is TRBJ1-2 and V is TRBV27, with TRBD1 identical over 7 bases. V was pared by 6 bases and J by 4 bases, with 17 bases of the junction left unmatched. Germline-derived CDR1 and CDR2 are MNHEY and SMNVEV (reference sequence). The CDR3 has 17 residues. CDR3 DNA sequence: TGTGCCAGCAGCTCGGCCGGAGAGGGGGCGCACAGCTATGGCTACACCTTC. Protein sequence: CASSSAGEGAHSYGYTF.

The chain joins TRBV9 to TRBJ2-2; TRBD1 agrees at 8 bases. The germline V gene encodes CDR1 SGDLS and CDR2 YYNGEE. The CDR3 has 14 residues. The V gene end was trimmed by 3 bases and the J gene end by 6 bases; junction bases not matched to a gene: 4. The CDR3 nucleotides read TGTGCCAGCAGCGCCCAGGGGGCGGCCGGGGAGCTGTTTTTT. Its protein product is CASSAQGAAGELFF. The full variable domain, its missing parts supplied by reference TRBV9 and TRBJ2-2, is DSGVTQTPKHLITATGQRVTLRCSPRSGDLSVYWYQQSLDQGLQFLIQYYNGEERAKGNILERFSAQQFPDLHSELNLSSLELGDSALYFCASSAQGAAGELFFGEGSRLTVL.